This T cell receptor (beta chain) derives from a study of blood T cells in healthy people across ages. Study-level points and caveats: Strongly correlated with naive T cell percentage was TCR beta diversity.

As concerns this clonotype: Its antigen is unknown.

Each sample yielded at least 6 micrograms of PBMC total RNA. The length of the CDR3 is 13 residues. V was cut by 7 bases and J by 7 bases, with 16 bases left in between. Together with a sample-barcoded 5' primer, a J-beta primer mix was included in a second PCR lasting about 7 to 11 cycles. TCRdb re-called the 5' RACE reads through MiXCR, storing one row per CDR3 protein. The table shows roughly 1.5 million distinct CDR3 sequences, with 35% to 45% occurring only once. What was sequenced was blood. The receptor was derived from a young woman in good health. V usage is TRBV12-3 or TRBV12-4 and J usage is TRBJ1-2; D is unresolved. The CDR3 sequence is CASIPREGCGYTF. DNA for the CDR3: TGTGCCAGCATCCCCAGAGAAGGCTGTGGCTACACCTTC.